This TCR beta chain was sequenced in a study of T cell responses to AZD1222 COVID-19 vaccine. Study-wide findings and caveats: Reportedly, nearly half of unique spike TCRs recognized epitopes outside B.1.351/B.1.1.7 mutations. Mostly white British, mostly female donors; authors suggested clonal diversity may be underestimated.

About this clone: Its cognate antigen is unknown.

Profiling relied on immunoSEQ multiplex PCR, and the TCRdb table lists in-frame clones only, not all of them. The sample shows some 88,000 clones, approximately 90% of them seen only once. Second doses that came at about 4 or about 12 weeks were put together. CDR3 length equals 15 residues. The V end lost 4 bases, the J end lost 4 bases, and 18 bases lay between the germline ends. Germline values: CDR1 SGHRS, CDR2 YFSETQ. The TCR comes from an adult who received the AZD1222 COVID-19 vaccine. V gene TRBV5-1 combines with J gene TRBJ2-7; D possibly corresponds to TRBD2 (6 bases). Sequenced here: peripheral blood, sampled 28 days after the second AZD1222 dose. For the CDR3, the DNA is TGCGCCAGCAGCACAAGCGGGTCCTCCTCTTACGAGCAGTACTTC. This sequence encodes CASSTSGSSSYEQYF. The full variable domain, rest sourced from reference TRBV5-1 and TRBJ2-7, is KAGVTQTPRYLIKTRGQQVTLSCSPISGHRSVSWYQQTPGQGLQFLFEYFSETQRNKGNFPGRFSGRQFSNSRSEMNVSTLELGDSALYLCASSTSGSSSYEQYFGPGTRLTVT.